A selection of T cell receptor beta chains follows, all from one sample in a study of shared T cell receptors in the human thymus. The data were produced by immunoSEQ multiplex PCR, yet TCRdb's version contains in-frame clones alone and is incomplete. The table includes roughly 500,000 clones, about four fifths detected once. These data are also associated with another study on human thymus T cells.

The sequencing input was thymocytes. The receptors were gathered from a boy in the first two years of life with a congenital heart defect. The CDR3 runs from the conserved cysteine through the conserved F or W. The D gene is left open where the match is weak. Size values are once, few and many counts, or a class for expanded clones, and some rows have none.

V	size	D	J	CDR3	DNA
TRBV27	.	TRBD2	TRBJ2-7	CASQLAGGKSDEQYF	TGTGCCAGCCAACTAGCGGGAGGGAAGAGCGACGAGCAGTACTTC
TRBV9	.	TRBD2	TRBJ2-2	CASSVALAGAGAGELFF	TGTGCCAGCAGCGTAGCACTAGCGGGAGCTGGAGCCGGGGAGCTGTTTTTT
TRBV2	.	.	TRBJ2-1	CASSKMAGPGNNEQFF	TGTGCCAGCAGTAAAATGGCGGGCCCGGGGAACAATGAGCAGTTCTTC
TRBV13	.	TRBD2	TRBJ2-1	CASSRDGAGGGGEQFF	TGTGCCAGCAGCCGGGATGGAGCGGGAGGGGGGGGTGAGCAGTTCTTC
TRBV30	.	.	TRBJ1-4	CAWTQGTNEKLFF	TGTGCCTGGACGCAGGGGACTAATGAAAAACTGTTTTTT
TRBV5-5	.	.	TRBJ2-1	CASSSLEAEGSYNEQFF	TGTGCCAGCAGCTCCCTCGAGGCCGAAGGCTCCTACAATGAGCAGTTCTTC
TRBV4-3	few	.	TRBJ2-1	CASSQELIPYNEQFF	TGCGCCAGCAGCCAGGAGCTTATCCCCTACAATGAGCAGTTCTTC
TRBV9	.	TRBD2	TRBJ2-3	CASSCRSLREGYTDTQYF	TGTGCCAGCAGCTGTAGGTCTCTGCGGGAGGGATACACAGATACGCAGTATTTT
TRBV10-3	.	TRBD2	TRBJ2-3	CAISESREGSTDTQYF	TGTGCCATCAGTGAGTCGCGGGAGGGTAGCACAGATACGCAGTATTTT
TRBV29-1	.	TRBD1	TRBJ2-7	CSVGIGGRPGTYEQYF	TGCAGCGTTGGGATAGGGGGCAGGCCTGGGACCTACGAGCAGTACTTC
TRBV6-5	.	TRBD2	TRBJ2-7	CASSLTSGGPYEQYF	TGTGCCAGCAGCCTGACTAGCGGGGGTCCTTACGAGCAGTACTTC
TRBV6-6	.	.	TRBJ1-2	CASSYIAPGGSYGYTF	TGTGCCAGCAGTTACATTGCGCCCGGAGGAAGCTATGGCTACACCTTC
TRBV27	.	.	TRBJ2-5	CASSFKETQYF	TGTGCCAGCAGTTTTAAAGAGACCCAGTACTTC
TRBV6-1	once	TRBD2	TRBJ2-2	CASSEGISGRAPCTGELFF	TGTGCCAGCAGTGAAGGCATTAGCGGGAGGGCCCCGTGCACCGGGGAGCTGTTTTTT
TRBV27	.	TRBD2	TRBJ2-1	CASRRTSDEQFF	TGTGCCAGCAGGCGGACTAGCGATGAGCAGTTCTTC
TRBV5-8	.	TRBD2	TRBJ2-1	CASSCTSGPYNEQFF	TGTGCCAGCAGCTGCACTAGCGGACCTTACAATGAGCAGTTCTTC
TRBV28	.	.	TRBJ2-2	CASSGTWRYTGELFF	TGTGCCAGCAGTGGGACTTGGCGTTACACCGGGGAGCTGTTTTTT
TRBV6-1	.	.	TRBJ1-2	CASSDRAGYTF	TGTGCCAGCAGTGACAGGGCCGGCTACACCTTC
TRBV29-1	.	.	TRBJ2-5	CSVDLEQETGETQYF	TGCAGCGTTGATTTGGAACAGGAGACGGGAGAGACCCAGTACTTC
TRBV5-1	.	TRBD1	TRBJ1-2	CASSLTRQGTNYGYTF	TGCGCCAGCAGCTTGACCCGACAGGGGACGAACTATGGCTACACCTTC
TRBV11-3	.	.	TRBJ2-7	CASSHRAAGSYEQYF	TGTGCCAGCAGCCACCGGGCAGCGGGCTCCTACGAGCAGTACTTC
TRBV10-3	.	.	TRBJ1-1	CAISESQELGRPEAFF	TGTGCCATCAGTGAGTCACAGGAGCTGGGGCGGCCTGAAGCTTTCTTT
TRBV11-2	.	TRBD2	TRBJ2-2	CASSRSGRSANTGELFF	TGTGCCAGCAGCCGCTCCGGGAGGAGTGCGAACACCGGGGAGCTGTTTTTT
TRBV28	.	.	TRBJ2-7	CASSSLAITHEQYF	TGTGCCAGCAGTTCACTAGCTATCACCCACGAGCAGTACTTC
TRBV29-1	.	TRBD1	TRBJ2-7	CSVEETGDEQYF	TGCAGCGTTGAGGAGACAGGGGACGAGCAGTACTTC
TRBV10-3	once	TRBD1	TRBJ2-3	CAITLMRGQDTQYF	TGTGCCATCACCCTAATGAGGGGGCAAGATACGCAGTATTTT
TRBV6-5	.	.	TRBJ1-3	CASRSDSHSGNTIYF	TGTGCCAGCAGATCAGACAGCCACTCTGGAAACACCATATATTTT
TRBV18	.	.	TRBJ2-3	CASSPVYRGTDTQYF	TGTGCCAGCTCACCTGTTTACAGGGGCACAGATACGCAGTATTTT
TRBV6-5	.	TRBD2	TRBJ2-7	CATRTSGRPSYEQYF	TGTGCCACCCGGACTAGCGGGAGGCCATCCTACGAGCAGTACTTC
TRBV28	.	TRBD2	TRBJ2-7	CASTDQREISYEQYF	TGTGCCAGCACGGATCAGCGGGAGATCTCCTACGAGCAGTACTTC